These 19 T cell receptor beta chains share one sample of origin, sequenced in a study of OX40 agonist ivuxolimab in advanced cancers. The table came from immunoSEQ multiplex PCR; TCRdb's copy has only in-frame clones and leaves some out. The sample holds about 62,000 clones, approximately 81% seen once. Sequenced here: CD4+ or CD8+ T cells sorted from blood, sampled in a trial of the OX40 agonist ivuxolimab. The origin of the receptors is an adult with an advanced solid tumor such as melanoma, head and neck, liver or kidney cancer.

This chain connects TRBV27 to TRBJ2-5; D gene unclear. The J call may not be correct, given that the DNA end is closer to TRBJ2-7. The CDR3 has 14 residues. CDR1 and CDR2 from the germline V gene are MNHEY and SMNVEV (reference sequence). CDR3 in amino acids: CASSFSSSAYEQYF. As DNA, the CDR3 is TGTGCCAGCAGTTTTTCCAGCTCAGCCTACGAGCAGTACTTC.

The chain uses TRBV4-1 and TRBJ1-1; the D gene is possibly TRBD1 (5 bases). Germline V gene data show CDR1 as MGHRA and CDR2 as YSYEKL. The CDR3 length is 13 residues. V was clipped by 4 bases and J by 0 bases, with 6 bases between them. CDR3 DNA: TGCGCCAGCAGCCCGGGACTGAACACTGAAGCTTTCTTT. Translated, it gives CASSPGLNTEAFF.

V is TRBV28 and J is TRBJ2-1; the D gene is possibly TRBD2 (7 bases). The V end lost 5 bases, the J end lost 8 bases, and 19 bases lay between the germline ends. CDR1 and CDR2 (germline): MDHEN, SYDVKM. CDR3 length: 15 amino acids. DNA of the CDR3: TGTGCCAGCAGTAATGGGGGGGCCCCCCGGGATGAGCAGTTCTTC. The encoded protein is CASSNGGAPRDEQFF.

The chain has TRBV18 and TRBJ1-6; D not certain. Per the germline V gene, CDR1 is KGHSH and CDR2 is LQKENI. This CDR3 region has 16 residues. V was shortened by 1 base and J by 7 bases, with 14 bases between the two germline ends. The CDR3 region has the DNA TGTGCCAGCTCACCACGCAACAAGCAGGAAAATTCACCCCTCCACTTT. Its protein product is CASSPRNKQENSPLHF.

The chain has TRBV9 and TRBJ1-1; no clear D gene. This CDR3 region has 13 residues. Germline loops: CDR1 SGDLS, CDR2 YYNGEE. V lost 2 bases to trimming and J lost 1 base, with 6 bases between them. The CDR3 DNA reads TGTGCCAGCAGCGTCAACTGGAACACTGAAGCTTTCTTT. As protein: CASSVNWNTEAFF.

This chain links TRBV7-3 with TRBJ2-1; TRBD2 might be the D (5 bases). Trimming cost V 0 bases and J 10 bases, with 13 bases left between them. This CDR3 has 14 residues. Germline V gives CDR1 SGHTA, CDR2 FQGTGA. CDR3 amino acids: CASSLTAYGEEQFF. CDR3 coding DNA: TGTGCCAGCAGCTTAACTGCCTACGGGGAGGAGCAGTTCTTC.

The chain employs TRBV29-1 and TRBJ2-5; tentative D call: TRBD2 (7 bases). Germline V gives CDR1 SQVTM, CDR2 ANQGSEA. Trimming removed 8 bases from V and 4 bases from J, with 20 bases in between. The CDR3 runs 14 residues. CDR3: CSLGTTGRGETQYF. CDR3 bases: TGCAGCCTTGGGACCACAGGGAGGGGAGAGACCCAGTACTTC.

This clone was observed a single time. This chain uses TRBV2 with TRBJ2-5; 9 bases are a match to TRBD2. V lost 6 bases and J lost 5; bases outside the gene matches: 4. The CDR3 has 13 residues. The germline V gene has CDR1 SNHLY and CDR2 FYNNEI. The CDR3 here is CASRNSGSETQYF. CDR3 coding DNA: TGTGCCAGCAGGAATAGCGGGAGCGAGACCCAGTACTTC. Full variable domain (missing parts from reference TRBV2 and TRBJ2-5): EPEVTQTPSHQVTQMGQEVILRCVPISNHLYFYWYRQILGQKVEFLVSFYNNEISEKSEIFDDQFSVERPDGSNFTLKIRSTKLEDSAMYFCASRNSGSETQYFGPGTRLLVL.

This clone was seen a few times. The V call is TRBV11-3, the J call TRBJ2-7; D unclear. Trimming pared 4 bases from V and 1 base from J, leaving 14 bases between. This CDR3 region has 15 residues. Germline assignment: CDR1 SGHNT and CDR2 YENEEA. Here the CDR3 DNA reads TGTGCCAGCAGCTCGCCTAGAGTGGGGTCCTACGAGCAGTACTTC. Its protein is CASSSPRVGSYEQYF.

The chain has TRBV4-1 and TRBJ2-7; perhaps TRBD2 as D (5 bases). Trimming left V 4 bases short and J 4 bases short, with 17 bases between. This CDR3 is built from 15 residues. Germline CDR1 reads MGHRA; CDR2 reads YSYEKL. Here the CDR3 reads CASSRNLREEYEQYF. Written as DNA, the CDR3 is TGCGCCAGCAGCCGAAACCTCCGGGAAGAATACGAGCAGTACTTC.

V gene TRBV2 combines with J gene TRBJ2-3, with 11 nucleotides matching TRBD2. The CDR3 runs to 17 residues. V dropped 7 bases and J dropped 2; count of bases not matched to a gene: 11. Germline lookup yields CDR1 SNHLY and CDR2 FYNNEI. For the CDR3, the DNA is TGTGCCAGCACGTTAGCGGGAGGGCCGGTCAACACAGATACGCAGTATTTT. Residues: CASTLAGGPVNTDTQYF.

The table lists this clone with a count of one. This chain links TRBV2 with TRBJ2-2; D is ambiguous. CDR3 length equals 14 residues. Germline lookup yields CDR1 SNHLY and CDR2 FYNNEI. Deletions cut 3 bases from V and 1 base from J, with 6 bases between. The CDR3 DNA follows: TGTGCCAGCAGTGAGGGCCGGAACACCGGGGAGCTGTTTTTT. This translates into CASSEGRNTGELFF.

The CDR3: CASSPLGQGGYGYTF. The CDR3 DNA sequence: TGCGCCAGCAGCCCCTTGGGACAGGGAGGATATGGCTACACCTTC. V and J are TRBV4-1 and TRBJ1-2, with 9 bases aligning to TRBD1. The germline CDR1 and CDR2 sequences are MGHRA and YSYEKL. There are 15 residues in the CDR3. J was trimmed by 5 bases and V by 4 bases; bases with no gene match: 8.

The V gene is TRBV19, the J gene TRBJ2-7; 7 positions agree with TRBD2. CDR1 is LNHDA and CDR2 is SQIVND in the germline V gene (reference sequence). The V segment lost 7 bases and the J segment 0 bases; nucleotides outside the gene matches: 9. The CDR3 is 15 amino acids. The CDR3 loop reads CASTSSGGSSYEQYF. The CDR3 bases are TGTGCCAGTACCTCAAGCGGCGGGAGCTCCTACGAGCAGTACTTC.

In its sample, this clone was seen once. V usage is TRBV6-1 and J usage is TRBJ2-1; TRBD2 matches 10 bases. The CDR3 sequence is 15 residues long. Germline V gene lookup returns CDR1 MNHNS and CDR2 SASEGT. J gave up 8 bases and V 2 bases, and 6 bases lay outside the gene matches. CDR3 sequence (DNA): TGTGCCAGCAGTGAACTGAGCGGGGGGGTTGATGAGCAGTTCTTC. This codes for CASSELSGGVDEQFF.

The CDR3 coding sequence is TGTGCCAGCAGCCCGAGGACTAGCGGAGAGCAGTTCTTC. Encoded protein: CASSPRTSGEQFF. V is TRBV14 and J is TRBJ2-1, with 10 nucleotides matching TRBD2. The CDR3 covers 13 residues. V dropped 4 bases and J dropped 10; count of bases not matched to a gene: 4. Germline CDR1 reads SGHDN; CDR2 reads FVKESK.

The chain recombines TRBV19 with TRBJ1-6; D call uncertain. CDR3 length equals 12 residues. Deletions cut 3 bases from V and 10 bases from J, with 7 bases between. Germline V gene data show CDR1 as LNHDA and CDR2 as SQIVND (reference sequence). CDR3 loop: CASSIQSSPLHF. The DNA for the CDR3 is TGTGCCAGTAGTATCCAGAGCTCACCCCTCCACTTT.

The V and J genes are TRBV7-6 and TRBJ2-6; no firm D call. V was trimmed by 3 bases and J by 0 bases, leaving 12 bases between them. The CDR3 covers 17 residues. Per germline, CDR1 SGHVS and CDR2 FNYEAQ. CDR3 protein: CASSFRHTSSGANVLTF. CDR3 DNA sequence: TGTGCCAGCAGCTTTAGACACACAAGCTCTGGGGCCAACGTCCTGACTTTC.

The gene calls are TRBV5-6 and TRBJ2-1; 8 bases are shared with TRBD2. The CDR3 totals 16 residues. Trimming at V came to 0 bases and at J to 3 bases, leaving 5 bases not matched to a gene. Looked up from germline, CDR1 is SGHDT and CDR2 is YYEEEE. CDR3 residues: CASSLGTSGYYNEQFF. DNA of the CDR3: TGTGCCAGCAGCTTGGGAACTAGCGGATACTACAATGAGCAGTTCTTC.